The 30 T cell receptor beta chains given below trace back to one sample, sequenced in a study of T cell repertoires in cytomegalovirus infection. TCRdb recomputed calls from the reads with MiXCR, one row per CDR3 protein. The sample holds roughly 500,000 distinct CDR3 sequences, about 15% seen once. Sequenced sample: CD8+ T cells from PBMCs. All receptors come from a human donor in good health (CMV status not recorded). Some clones in this sample may be carry-over from other donors' samples.

This chain connects TRBV5-1 to TRBJ2-3, with 13 bases fitting TRBD2. Germline CDR1 is SGHRS and CDR2 is YFSETQ. The CDR3 sequence is 15 residues long. V gave up 5 bases and J gave up 4 bases; unmatched junction bases: 4. For the CDR3, the DNA is TGCGCCAGCAGAACTAGCGGGAGGGGAGCAGATACGCAGTATTTT. Residues: CASRTSGRGADTQYF.

The gene calls are TRBV5-6 and TRBJ2-7, with 8 bases fitting TRBD2. Trimming cost V 4 bases and J 3 bases; bases outside gene matches: 12. The CDR3 spans 16 residues. CDR1 is SGHDT and CDR2 is YYEEEE in the germline V gene. The CDR3 is CASSPTGGWGNYEQYF. For the CDR3, the DNA is TGTGCCAGCAGCCCGACGGGGGGGTGGGGCAACTACGAGCAGTACTTC.

The rearrangement joins TRBV29-1 to TRBJ1-2, with D perhaps matching TRBD1 (5 bases). Germline V gene sequence: CDR1 SQVTM, CDR2 ANQGSEA. V was trimmed by 2 bases and J by 3 bases, leaving 16 bases between them. This CDR3 has 15 amino acids. The CDR3 is CSVELWWGFHYGYTF. The CDR3 bases are TGCAGCGTTGAACTTTGGTGGGGGTTTCACTATGGCTACACCTTC.

The CDR3 sequence: CASSQGTGAASQPQHF. CDR3 bases: TGTGCCAGCTCCCAGGGCACGGGGGCAGCAAGTCAGCCCCAGCATTTT. This chain links TRBV5-5 with TRBJ1-5, with TRBD1 as a possible D gene (6 bases). Per germline, CDR1 SGHKS and CDR2 YYEKEE (reference sequence). V was cut by 7 bases and J by 6 bases, with 23 bases left in between. The CDR3 length is 16 residues.

J is TRBJ2-3 and V is TRBV13; 7 positions match TRBD2. This CDR3 is 16 amino acids long. With 4 bases clipped from V and 5 bases from J, the junction kept 12 bases outside the gene matches. CDR1 and CDR2 (germline): PRHDT, FYEKMQ (reference sequence). In DNA, the CDR3 is TGTGCCAGCAGCTGGGGGGGGACTCCCTTAAGAGATACGCAGTATTTT. Encoded protein: CASSWGGTPLRDTQYF.

This clonotype was detected only once. The J gene is TRBJ2-3, the V gene TRBV5-1; no clear D. This CDR3 spans 13 amino acids. In germline, CDR1 is SGHRS, CDR2 YFSETQ. V was clipped by 7 bases and J by 0 bases, with 9 bases between them. The CDR3 here is CASFDKSTDTQYF. Written as DNA, the CDR3 is TGCGCCAGCTTCGACAAGAGCACAGATACGCAGTATTTT.

The rearrangement links TRBV9 to TRBJ2-7; 7 bases are shared with TRBD1. Germline V gives CDR1 SGDLS, CDR2 YYNGEE. Germline trimming cut 1 base from V and 3 bases from J; bases unmatched to any gene: 4. The CDR3 is 14 residues long. CDR3 amino acids: CASSVRGQSYEQYF. CDR3 bases: TGTGCCAGCAGCGTAAGGGGACAGAGCTACGAGCAGTACTTC.

Concerning this clonotype itself: One end of the junction does not line up with germline, which may come from a read error. The V call is TRBV7-6, the J call TRBJ2-5; 10 bases line up with TRBD2. The CDR3 is 17 residues long. Germline CDR1 is SGHVS and CDR2 is FNYEAQ. The CDR3 DNA follows: TGTGCTAGCAGCTTAGTCCCCCGGACTAGCGGTCAAGAGACCCAGTACTTC. This translates into CASSLVPRTSGQETQYF.

The chain links TRBV3-1 to TRBJ2-1; tentatively, D is TRBD2 (5 bases). V was clipped by 4 bases and J by 0 bases, with 16 bases between them. Germline V lookup: CDR1 LGHDT, CDR2 YNNKEL (reference sequence). There are 17 residues in the CDR3. CDR3 DNA sequence: TGTGCCAGCAGCCCAAATGAGAGGGTGTCCTCCTACAATGAGCAGTTCTTC. Its translation is CASSPNERVSSYNEQFF.

This clonotype was seen repeatedly, ten times or more. V gene TRBV27 combines with J gene TRBJ1-3, with D uncertain. This CDR3 has 16 amino acids. V lost 5 bases to trimming and J lost 1 base, with 15 bases between them. The germline CDR1 and CDR2 sequences are MNHEY and SMNVEV (reference sequence). CDR3 nucleotide sequence: TGTGCCAGCAGTCTCAGCTTAGGCGAATCTGGAAACACCATATATTTT. This encodes CASSLSLGESGNTIYF.

In this sample, this clonotype turned up many times. V is TRBV7-9 and J is TRBJ1-3; D is uncertain. The germline gives CDR1 SEHNR, CDR2 FQNEAQ (reference sequence). The CDR3 extends over 15 amino acids. V gave up 2 bases and J gave up 0 bases, with 8 bases separating them. CDR3 in amino acids: CASSLPGISGNTIYF. The CDR3 DNA reads TGTGCCAGCAGCTTACCGGGGATCTCTGGAAACACCATATATTTT. Full variable domain (rest looked up from reference TRBV7-9 and TRBJ1-3): DTGVSQNPRHKITKRGQNVTFRCDPISEHNRLYWYRQTLGQGPEFLTYFQNEAQLEKSRLLSDRFSAERPKGSFSTLEIQRTEQGDSAMYLCASSLPGISGNTIYFGEGSWLTVV.

The DNA for the CDR3 is TGTGCCAGCAGCCAAGCCCGGGACACGGCCTCCTACGAGCAGTACTTC. Translated, it gives CASSQARDTASYEQYF. J is TRBJ2-7 and V is TRBV4-2; the D gene is possibly TRBD1 (6 bases). V was pared by 1 base and J by 0 bases, with 13 bases between. The CDR3 is made up of 16 amino acids. The germline gives CDR1 LGHNA, CDR2 YNFKEQ.

This clonotype has just a few counts. The CDR3 nucleotides read TGTGCCAGCAGTCCACAGGTAGTGGGTCCCACAGATACGCAGTATTTT. Translation gives CASSPQVVGPTDTQYF. V and J are TRBV27 and TRBJ2-3, with a tentative D call TRBD1 (5 bases). Germline assignment: CDR1 MNHEY and CDR2 SMNVEV (reference sequence). CDR3 length: 16 residues. Trimming removed 5 bases at V and 2 bases at J, with 17 bases between.

About this clonotype: The junction departs from the called germline gene at one end, perhaps through a read error. The chain combines TRBV7-9 with TRBJ2-3, with D possibly TRBD1 on 5 matching bases. The CDR3 extends over 14 amino acids. The germline gives CDR1 SEHNR, CDR2 FQNEAQ (reference sequence). The CDR3 here is CASSLESQTDTQCF. In DNA, the CDR3 is TGTGCCAGCAGCTTAGAATCCCAGACAGATACGCAGTGTTTT.

This chain joins TRBV4-1 and TRBJ2-7; no clear D gene. CDR1 and CDR2 (germline): MGHRA, YSYEKL. The CDR3 covers 16 residues. V dropped 1 base and J dropped 7 bases, with 20 bases sitting between them. CDR3 nucleotides: TGCGCCAGCAGCCAAGCCCGTACACCCTCCTCGAGTGAGCAGTACTTC. As protein: CASSQARTPSSSEQYF.

This clonotype has a handful of counts. This rearrangement joins TRBV4-1 to TRBJ2-1, with 12 bases lining up with TRBD2. Germline V gene lookup returns CDR1 MGHRA and CDR2 YSYEKL. This CDR3 contains 17 residues. V lost 1 base, J lost 6 bases, and 7 bases stayed unmatched. CDR3 sequence reads: CASSQGASGGEGNEQFF. The CDR3 DNA is TGCGCCAGCAGCCAAGGGGCTAGCGGGGGGGAGGGCAATGAGCAGTTCTTC.

The J gene is TRBJ1-6, the V gene TRBV9; 8 bases are a match to TRBD1. The CDR3 runs 15 residues. The germline CDR1 and CDR2 sequences are SGDLS and YYNGEE. With 0 bases clipped from V and 8 bases from J, the junction kept 4 bases outside the gene matches. CDR3 sequence (DNA): TGTGCCAGCAGCGTAGGGACAGGGAGCGATTCACCCCTCCACTTT. This encodes CASSVGTGSDSPLHF.

This sequence joins TRBV6-2 or TRBV6-3 and TRBJ2-2; D may be TRBD1 (6 bases). Germline-derived CDR1 and CDR2 are MNHEY and SVGEGT. The V end lost 7 bases, the J end lost 3 bases, and 12 bases lay between the germline ends. There are 14 residues in the CDR3. Here the CDR3 reads CASTSQGYTGELFF. The CDR3 bases are TGTGCCAGCACGAGTCAGGGGTACACCGGGGAGCTGTTTTTT.

This clonotype showed up just a few times. V usage is TRBV2 and J usage is TRBJ1-2; no reliable D call. This CDR3 spans 14 amino acids. Germline-derived CDR1 and CDR2 are SNHLY and FYNNEI. V lost 6 bases, J lost 0 bases, and 11 bases lay in between. CDR3 loop: CASSPGPANYGYTF. CDR3 sequence (DNA): TGTGCCAGCAGCCCCGGACCCGCTAACTATGGCTACACCTTC.

This clonotype was seen at least ten times. V is TRBV7-9 and J is TRBJ1-1, with a weak D call TRBD1 (5 bases). V gave up 11 bases and J gave up 1 base, with 20 bases separating them. The germline V gene encodes CDR1 SEHNR and CDR2 FQNEAQ (reference sequence). This CDR3 contains 15 residues. The CDR3 region is CARKGLWRGNTEAFF. CDR3 DNA: TGTGCCCGGAAGGGACTCTGGAGGGGGAACACTGAAGCTTTCTTT.

This clonotype was counted a few times. The chain is built from TRBV29-1 and TRBJ1-4; possibly TRBD1 for D (5 bases). Trimming left V 5 bases short and J 6 bases short, with 13 bases between. The germline V gene has CDR1 SQVTM and CDR2 ANQGSEA. This CDR3 is 13 amino acids long. The CDR3 DNA reads TGCAGCGTTAGTAAGGGGTCGGATGAAAAACTGTTTTTT. Translated: CSVSKGSDEKLFF.

This clonotype was counted at least ten times. V gene TRBV12-3 or TRBV12-4 combines with J gene TRBJ2-2; TRBD1 agrees at 8 bases. Unmatched junction bases numbered 8, after V lost 5 bases and J lost 3 bases. The CDR3 loop spans 16 amino acids. As DNA, the CDR3 is TGTGCCAGCAGTCCTGGACAGGGCTCGGACACCGGGGAGCTGTTTTTT. Residues: CASSPGQGSDTGELFF.

This clonotype came up many times. This chain connects TRBV11-1 to TRBJ2-7; D might be TRBD1 (6 bases). Germline CDR1 reads SGHAT; CDR2 reads FQDESV (reference sequence). The CDR3 is 12 residues long. Trimming took 4 bases from V and 5 from J, leaving 9 bases between them. This chain's CDR3 is CASSSTGHEQYF. The CDR3, as DNA: TGTGCCAGCAGCTCCACAGGGCACGAGCAGTACTTC.

In this sample, this clonotype turned up a few times. The chain employs TRBV5-4 and TRBJ2-1; the match to TRBD2 covers 8 bases. V lost 4 bases to trimming and J lost 4 bases; unmatched junction nucleotides: 10. Germline V gene data show CDR1 as SGHNT and CDR2 as YYREEE (reference sequence). The CDR3 runs to 16 residues. CDR3 in DNA: TGTGCCAGCAGCCGATCCGGGACTAGGGCATACAATGAGCAGTTCTTC. Amino acids: CASSRSGTRAYNEQFF.

This clonotype was found a few times. The V gene is TRBV18, the J gene TRBJ2-1; TRBD1 matches at 10 bases. Losses at the gene ends were 8 bases for V and 7 bases for J; bases not matched to a gene: 11. Looked up from germline, CDR1 is KGHSH and CDR2 is LQKENI. The CDR3 consists of 15 residues. In nucleotides, the CDR3 is TGTGCCAGCACTGTTCCCCGGGACAGGGGTAATGAGCAGTTCTTC. Amino acid sequence: CASTVPRDRGNEQFF.

This clonotype was found many times. The chain couples TRBV7-3 to TRBJ2-1; possibly TRBD2 for D (6 bases). The germline gives CDR1 SGHTA, CDR2 FQGTGA. Trimming removed 5 bases from V and 9 bases from J, with 17 bases in between. This CDR3 has 14 residues. CDR3 in DNA: TGTGCCAGCAGCCCGGGGGAGTGGGTTAGTGAGCAGTTCTTC. It codes for CASSPGEWVSEQFF. Combining the CDR3 with reference TRBV7-3 and TRBJ2-1 gives the whole variable domain GAGVSQTPSNKVTEKGKYVELRCDPISGHTALYWYRQSLGQGPEFLIYFQGTGAADDSGLPNDRFFAVRPEGSVSTLKIQRTERGDSAVYLCASSPGEWVSEQFFGPGTRLTVL.

This clonotype has ten or more counts. The rearrangement links TRBV7-8 to TRBJ2-2, with a weak D call TRBD2 (5 bases). CDR3 length: 13 amino acids. CDR1 and CDR2 (germline): SGHVS, FQNEAQ. V was trimmed by 8 bases and J by 4 bases, leaving 11 bases between them. CDR3 protein: CASARGLTGELFF. In nucleotides, the CDR3 is TGTGCCAGCGCCAGAGGGCTCACCGGGGAGCTGTTTTTT. Filled out from reference TRBV7-8 and TRBJ2-2, the complete variable domain reads GAGVSQSPRYKVAKRGQDVALRCDPISGHVSLFWYQQALGQGPEFLTYFQNEAQLDKSGLPSDRFFAERPEGSVSTLKIQRTQQEDSAVYLCASARGLTGELFFGEGSRLTVL.

This clonotype occurred many times. The chain employs TRBV12-3 or TRBV12-4 and TRBJ1-1; D is unclear. The CDR3 runs 13 residues. Trimming took off 3 bases at V and 0 bases at J, with 5 bases between the two ends. As DNA, the CDR3 is TGTGCCAGCAGTTTCGCCGTGAACACTGAAGCTTTCTTT. It yields the protein CASSFAVNTEAFF.

This clonotype came up many times. The chain carries TRBV6-1 and TRBJ1-3; D is uncertain. Per the germline V gene, CDR1 is MNHNS and CDR2 is SASEGT. V gave up 2 bases and J gave up 2 bases, with 16 bases separating them. There are 17 residues in the CDR3. CDR3 sequence: CASSENLYPAPGNTIYF. The CDR3, as DNA: TGTGCCAGCAGTGAAAATCTCTATCCAGCGCCTGGAAACACCATATATTTT.

This clonotype was observed at least ten times. The genes are TRBV6-5 and TRBJ1-1; 8 positions match TRBD1. The germline V gene has CDR1 MNHEY and CDR2 SVGAGI. The J segment lost 4 bases and the V segment lost 6 bases, leaving 7 bases of the junction unmatched. This CDR3 spans 14 amino acids. DNA of the CDR3: TGTGCCAGCAGAATCAGGGGGCAGGGCACTGAAGCTTTCTTT. Translation gives CASRIRGQGTEAFF.